Following are 24 T cell receptor beta chains from one sample sequenced in a study of neurological immune-mediated disorders. A single record per CDR3 protein comes from TCRdb applying MiXCR to the 5' RACE reads. The sample yields about 88,000 distinct CDR3 sequences, roughly 4% seen once. Input material: PBMCs. The receptors stem from a woman between 18 and 29 years old with multiple sclerosis.

This clonotype was detected ten times or more. The V gene is TRBV28, the J gene TRBJ2-1; 7 nucleotides match TRBD2. This CDR3 is 12 amino acids long. The junction had 1 base not matched to a gene; V was cut back by 8 bases and J by 3 bases. Germline values: CDR1 MDHEN, CDR2 SYDVKM. The CDR3 is CASGGDYNEQFF. In DNA form, the CDR3 reads TGTGCCAGCGGGGGGGACTACAATGAGCAGTTCTTC.

This clonotype was picked up many times. The chain recombines TRBV28 with TRBJ2-2; perhaps TRBD1 as D (5 bases). Looked up from germline, CDR1 is MDHEN and CDR2 is SYDVKM. The ends were cut back, 5 bases at V and 0 bases at J, with 7 bases in the middle. This CDR3 has 14 residues. DNA for the CDR3: TGTGCCAGCAGTGTGACAGCGAACACCGGGGAGCTGTTTTTT. Amino acid sequence: CASSVTANTGELFF.

This clonotype was counted a few times. The chain links TRBV11-2 to TRBJ2-1, with D unresolved. CDR1 is SGHAT and CDR2 is FQNNGV in the germline V gene. This CDR3 spans 13 amino acids. V was trimmed by 2 bases and J by 16 bases, leaving 18 bases between them. As DNA, the CDR3 is TGTGCCAGCAGCTTACCCGGATCAAAGGTACTCTTCTTC. Its translation: CASSLPGSKVLFF. Full variable domain (outside the CDR3, taken from reference TRBV11-2 and TRBJ2-1): EAGVAQSPRYKIIEKRQSVAFWCNPISGHATLYWYQQILGQGPKLLIQFQNNGVVDDSQLPKDRFSAERLKGVDSTLKIQPAKLEDSAVYLCASSLPGSKVLFFGPGTRLTVL.

This clonotype was counted at least ten times. The CDR3 spells CASSLLGGSYEQYF. In nucleotides, the CDR3 is TGTGCCAGCAGTTTATTGGGGGGCTCCTACGAGCAGTACTTC. The chain employs TRBV28 and TRBJ2-7; perhaps TRBD2 as D (6 bases). The CDR3 runs 14 residues. The germline CDR1 and CDR2 sequences are MDHEN and SYDVKM. Deletions cut 1 base from V and 0 bases from J, with 7 bases between.

In its sample, this clonotype was seen many times. The chain carries TRBV15 and TRBJ2-7, with 11 bases fitting TRBD2. From germline, CDR1 is LNHNV and CDR2 YYDKDF (reference sequence). The CDR3 runs 13 residues. Unmatched junction bases numbered 0, after V lost 5 bases and J lost 3 bases. CDR3 sequence reads: CATSGTSGYEQYF. The CDR3 coding sequence is TGTGCCACCAGCGGGACTAGCGGCTACGAGCAGTACTTC.

In its sample, this clonotype was seen many times. The genes are TRBV5-5 and TRBJ1-1; 10 nucleotides align to TRBD1. V dropped 4 bases and J dropped 1; count of bases not matched to a gene: 22. CDR1 and CDR2 from the germline V gene are SGHKS and YYEKEE (reference sequence). This CDR3 is 21 amino acids long. The CDR3 DNA reads TGTGCCAGCAGCCGATACGGCGTCGCTTTAATCCGGGACAGGGGGAACACTGAAGCTTTCTTT. Its protein product is CASSRYGVALIRDRGNTEAFF. Using reference TRBV5-5 and TRBJ1-1 for the parts outside the CDR3, the full variable domain is DAGVTQSPTHLIKTRGQQVTLRCSPISGHKSVSWYQQVLGQGPQFIFQYYEKEERGRGNFPDRFSARQFPNYSSELNVNALLLGDSALYLCASSRYGVALIRDRGNTEAFFGQGTRLTVV.

This clonotype was detected only a few times. The genes are TRBV19 and TRBJ2-4, with TRBD2 as a possible D gene (6 bases). Germline V gene data show CDR1 as LNHDA and CDR2 as SQIVND (reference sequence). The ends were cut back, 6 bases at V and 8 bases at J, with 14 bases in the middle. The CDR3 runs 13 residues. The CDR3 loop reads CASSYRDLDIQYF. The CDR3 nucleotides are TGTGCCAGTAGCTACCGGGACTTGGACATTCAGTACTTC.

This clonotype was observed many times. This chain connects TRBV20-1 to TRBJ1-1; D not resolved. CDR1 DFQATT and CDR2 SNEGSKA come from the germline V gene (reference sequence). Trimming took off 0 bases at V and 5 bases at J, with 13 bases between the two ends. This CDR3 has 14 residues. This CDR3 is CSARDLLPETEAFF. CDR3 coding DNA: TGCAGTGCTAGAGATCTTCTCCCGGAGACTGAAGCTTTCTTT.

The table lists this clonotype with many counts. V gene TRBV20-1 combines with J gene TRBJ1-4; D not resolved. Trimming removed 2 bases at V and 4 bases at J, with 8 bases between. This CDR3 has 13 amino acids. Germline-derived CDR1 and CDR2 are DFQATT and SNEGSKA (reference sequence). The CDR3: CSARQIDNEKLFF. The CDR3 bases are TGCAGTGCTAGACAGATAGATAATGAAAAACTGTTTTTT.

V usage is TRBV20-1 and J usage is TRBJ2-1; D is possibly TRBD2 (5 bases). The germline V and J ends were trimmed by 4 bases and 0 bases, with 7 bases remaining between them. The CDR3 extends over 13 amino acids. Germline V gives CDR1 DFQATT, CDR2 SNEGSKA (reference sequence). Here the CDR3 reads CSAIRGSYNEQFF. The CDR3 nucleotides read TGCAGTGCTATCCGGGGCTCCTACAATGAGCAGTTCTTC.

The table lists this clonotype with many counts. The chain carries TRBV6-5 and TRBJ2-7; 12 nucleotides line up with TRBD2. V dropped 5 bases and J dropped 3; count of bases not matched to a gene: 5. The germline CDR1 and CDR2 sequences are MNHEY and SVGAGI. The CDR3 has 15 residues. The DNA for the CDR3 is TGTGCCAGCAGTCTACTAGCGGGAGGCAGCTACGAGCAGTACTTC. This codes for CASSLLAGGSYEQYF.

The chain employs TRBV19 and TRBJ2-4; the D gene is possibly TRBD1 (6 bases). V was trimmed by 7 bases and J by 0 bases, leaving 16 bases between them. The germline gives CDR1 LNHDA, CDR2 SQIVND (reference sequence). The CDR3 has 16 amino acids. CDR3 nucleotides: TGTGCCAGTACCATGACAGGCGGGCTAGCCAAAAACATTCAGTACTTC. It encodes CASTMTGGLAKNIQYF.

This clonotype appeared many times. The chain employs TRBV7-2 and TRBJ2-7; D gene uncertain. V was clipped by 1 base and J by 4 bases, with 11 bases between them. Germline V CDR1 and CDR2: SGHTA, FQGNSA. The CDR3 covers 14 residues. CDR3: CASSLGGSHYEQYF. The CDR3 coding sequence is TGTGCCAGCAGCTTAGGTGGCAGCCATTACGAGCAGTACTTC.

This clonotype was recorded many times. This chain links TRBV7-9 with TRBJ2-1; 7 bases match TRBD2. The CDR3 extends over 17 amino acids. Germline V lookup: CDR1 SEHNR, CDR2 FQNEAQ (reference sequence). V shed 8 bases and J 6 bases; nucleotides not matched to a gene: 19. The chain's CDR3 is CASPLGGGSIRINEQFF. DNA for the CDR3: TGTGCCAGCCCCCTCGGTGGCGGGAGCATACGAATCAATGAGCAGTTCTTC.

This clonotype has ten or more counts. The chain has TRBV5-1 and TRBJ1-1, with D perhaps TRBD1 (5 bases). The germline V gene encodes CDR1 SGHRS and CDR2 YFSETQ. Deletions cut 0 bases from V and 10 bases from J, with 16 bases between. The length of the CDR3 is 14 residues. This CDR3 is CASSLGMGDGGAFF. The CDR3, as DNA: TGCGCCAGCAGCTTGGGGATGGGGGATGGCGGAGCTTTCTTT.

This clonotype was seen more than once but under ten times. V and J are TRBV20-1 and TRBJ2-3, with D tentatively TRBD2 (6 bases). The CDR3 consists of 14 residues. The V and J ends lost 3 bases and 6 bases respectively, with 16 bases between them. In germline, CDR1 is DFQATT, CDR2 SNEGSKA (reference sequence). CDR3 coding DNA: TGCAGTGCTAGGCGGGATTACCTCTTGGATACGCAGTATTTT. Translated, it gives CSARRDYLLDTQYF.

This clonotype showed up many times. The chain combines TRBV5-1 with TRBJ2-1; TRBD2 matches at 14 bases. Per germline, CDR1 SGHRS and CDR2 YFSETQ. V gave up 4 bases and J gave up 0 bases; unmatched junction bases: 3. The CDR3 runs 17 residues. The CDR3 here is CASSVGTSGGSYNEQFF. DNA of the CDR3: TGCGCCAGCAGCGTCGGGACTAGCGGGGGCTCCTACAATGAGCAGTTCTTC.

This clonotype has at least ten counts. The chain couples TRBV20-1 to TRBJ1-6; D unclear. This CDR3 contains 15 residues. Germline V gene sequence: CDR1 DFQATT, CDR2 SNEGSKA (reference sequence). V was shortened by 5 bases and J by 0 bases, with 11 bases between the two germline ends. Here the CDR3 DNA reads TGCAGTGCTGACCCCTTGGACTCCTATAATTCACCCCTCCACTTT. Its translation: CSADPLDSYNSPLHF.

The sample holds many counts of this clonotype. The rearrangement joins TRBV30 to TRBJ2-1; D is unresolved. Germline-derived CDR1 and CDR2 are GTSNPN and SVGIG (reference sequence). Deletions cut 2 bases from V and 9 bases from J, with 8 bases between. The CDR3 sequence is 11 residues long. DNA of the CDR3: TGTGCCTGGAGTAGGCGTAGTGAGCAGTTCTTC. Translated, it gives CAWSRRSEQFF.

This clonotype occurred many times. An end of the junction does not agree with germline; a read error may underlie this. This chain links TRBV27 with TRBJ2-7; 7 bases line up with TRBD2. Per the germline V gene, CDR1 is MNHEY and CDR2 is SMNVEV (reference sequence). This CDR3 has 12 amino acids. The CDR3 DNA follows: TGTGCCAGCAGTTTGGCGGGGCGGGAGCTGTACTTC. Translation gives CASSLAGRELYF.

This clonotype was recorded many times. The rearrangement links TRBV7-9 to TRBJ1-3, with TRBD1 matching 7 bases. This CDR3 spans 16 amino acids. The ends lost 5 bases at V and 1 base at J; junction bases unmatched: 8. Germline loops: CDR1 SEHNR, CDR2 FQNEAQ (reference sequence). In DNA form, the CDR3 reads TGTGCCAGCAGCCCAGACAGGGCCTCATCTGGAAACACCATATATTTT. Translating it yields CASSPDRASSGNTIYF.

This clonotype was counted ten times or more. The chain couples TRBV10-3 to TRBJ2-1; D is unclear. The CDR3 loop spans 16 amino acids. Germline lookup yields CDR1 ENHRY and CDR2 SYGVKD. V was trimmed by 0 bases and J by 3 bases, leaving 12 bases between them. CDR3 residues: CAISESGGRNYNEQFF. The CDR3 region has the DNA TGTGCCATCAGTGAGTCCGGCGGCCGCAACTACAATGAGCAGTTCTTC.

J is TRBJ2-5 and V is TRBV7-3, with 8 bases lining up with TRBD2. Germline V gene sequence: CDR1 SGHTA, CDR2 FQGTGA. J was trimmed by 7 bases and V by 5 bases; bases with no gene match: 6. There are 13 residues in the CDR3. CDR3 DNA sequence: TGTGCCAGCAGCCCAGGACTAGCTGGGACCCAGTACTTC. It translates to CASSPGLAGTQYF.

This clonotype was counted many times. CDR3 sequence (DNA): TGCAGTGCTAGTCGTGGACAGGGGTTTTTTGGAAACACCATATATTTT. This sequence encodes CSASRGQGFFGNTIYF. The rearrangement joins TRBV20-1 to TRBJ1-3; TRBD1 aligns across 9 bases. CDR1 is DFQATT and CDR2 is SNEGSKA in the germline V gene (reference sequence). V trimming: 3 bases; J trimming: 3 bases; junction bases outside the gene matches: 9. The CDR3 runs 16 residues.